These 12 T cell receptor beta chains came from one sample sequenced in a study of regulatory T cells in long-lasting Graves disease (dated by TCRdb to 2020 to 2022). This specimen's time point label, per the study, means: newly diagnosed GD, antithyroid drugs for less than 3 months. RNA was extracted from PBMCs in TRIzol for both TCR sequencing and RNA sequencing. Library preparation was by multiplex PCR. The sequencing machine was an Illumina HiSeq 4000. iRepertoire HTBI primers and Arm-PCR amplification of CDR3 regions were used to construct TCR beta libraries. The raw public reads went through TCRdb reprocessing: fastp at Q25, MiXCR clone calling, in-frame beta chains kept. Each entry is one CDR3 protein sequence, shown with its most common DNA and genes. Counted in this sample were fewer than 500,000 distinct CDR3 sequences; under 20% of them appeared once. More than 10% of the sample comes from the top ten.

These data also featured in a second study, about T cells in Graves' hyperthyroidism and ophthalmopathy.

The source material was peripheral blood mononuclear cells (PBMCs), sampled at new diagnosis, from a patient treated with antithyroid drugs. The receptors come from a man aged 40-55 years with Graves disease. Donor details come from another sample of the same person, matched by shared clones.

The gene calls are TRBV15 and TRBJ2-3, with D possibly TRBD2 on 5 matching bases. The germline gives CDR1 LNHNV, CDR2 YYDKDF (reference sequence). The CDR3 is 13 residues long. Trimming shortened V by 1 base and J by 4 bases, and 6 bases separated the two germline ends. CDR3 DNA: TGTGCCACCAGCAGAGGGGGAGCAGATACGCAGTATTTT. Its protein product is CATSRGGADTQYF.

The chain combines TRBV10-2 with TRBJ2-5; TRBD2 matches at 11 bases. CDR1 and CDR2 from the germline V gene are WSHSY and SAAADI. The CDR3 runs 16 residues. Germline trimming cut 6 bases from V and 0 bases from J; bases unmatched to any gene: 6. Written as DNA, the CDR3 is TGCGCCAGCAGGTCCGGGACTAGCGGAAACCAAGAGACCCAGTACTTC. Protein product: CASRSGTSGNQETQYF.

The chain has TRBV7-9 and TRBJ2-7; TRBD1 matches 11 bases. This CDR3 spans 19 amino acids. Germline V gene sequence: CDR1 SEHNR, CDR2 FQNEAQ (reference sequence). Germline trimming cut 4 bases from V and 0 bases from J; bases unmatched to any gene: 14. The chain's CDR3 is CASSSHDGQGARSSYEQYF. CDR3 nucleotide sequence: TGTGCCAGCAGCTCGCATGATGGACAGGGGGCGCGGAGCTCCTACGAGCAGTACTTC.

This chain connects TRBV6-1 to TRBJ2-7, with TRBD1 as a possible D gene (7 bases). The CDR3 consists of 14 residues. Trimming left V 7 bases short and J 5 bases short, with 18 bases between. Germline V CDR1 and CDR2: MNHNS, SASEGT. The CDR3, as DNA: TGTGCCAGCAAAAAAGCAGGGGGGACCCACGAGCAGTACTTC. The encoded protein is CASKKAGGTHEQYF.

This clonotype has ten or more counts. The chain combines TRBV5-1 with TRBJ2-3; D possibly corresponds to TRBD2 (6 bases). The CDR3 is made up of 15 amino acids. Between the trimmed V and J ends, which lost 3 bases and 2 bases, there was a span of 13 bases. In germline, CDR1 is SGHRS, CDR2 YFSETQ. The CDR3 DNA sequence: TGCGCCAGCAGCTCCTATACGGGGGACACAGATACGCAGTATTTT. This codes for CASSSYTGDTDTQYF.

The chain carries TRBV15 and TRBJ1-1; D is perhaps TRBD1 (6 bases). There are 15 residues in the CDR3. The germline V gene encodes CDR1 LNHNV and CDR2 YYDKDF (reference sequence). V gave up 5 bases and J gave up 4 bases, with 17 bases separating them. The CDR3 nucleotides are TGTGCCACCAGCCGAGGGGGGGGGTCGGGCACTGAAGCTTTCTTT. It is translated as CATSRGGGSGTEAFF. The whole variable domain, filled in from reference TRBV15 and TRBJ1-1, reads DAMVIQNPRYQVTQFGKPVTLSCSQTLNHNVMYWYQQKSSQAPKLLFHYYDKDFNNEADTPDNFQSRRPNTSFCFLDIRSPGLGDTAMYLCATSRGGGSGTEAFFGQGTRLTVV.

There are many counts of this clonotype. V usage is TRBV7-9 and J usage is TRBJ2-2; D is unclear. V lost 5 bases and J lost 6, with 10 bases in between. CDR3 size: 13 residues. Looked up from germline, CDR1 is SEHNR and CDR2 is FQNEAQ (reference sequence). The DNA of the CDR3 is TGTGCCAGCAGCCCACCCGTATCCGGGGAGCTGTTTTTT. Translated, it gives CASSPPVSGELFF.

V gene TRBV2 combines with J gene TRBJ2-5; 7 bases are shared with TRBD1. Germline V CDR1 and CDR2: SNHLY, FYNNEI. V shed 1 base, J shed 2 bases, and the junction held 7 bases outside the gene matches. The CDR3 runs to 16 residues. As DNA, the CDR3 is TGTGCCAGCAGTGAAGTAGTCAAGACAGGGCAAGAGACCCAGTACTTC. Protein: CASSEVVKTGQETQYF.

This clonotype was found many times. This chain joins TRBV7-2 and TRBJ2-4; 10 nucleotides line up with TRBD2. CDR1 is SGHTA, CDR2 FQGNSA, per germline. Unmatched junction bases numbered 19, after V lost 4 bases and J lost 10 bases. This CDR3 is built from 18 residues. The CDR3 loop reads CASSSYGRGLAGDSIQYF. CDR3 sequence (DNA): TGTGCCAGCAGCTCATATGGGAGGGGGCTAGCGGGAGATAGTATTCAGTACTTC.

The V call is TRBV5-1, the J call TRBJ2-1; 8 bases map to TRBD1. The CDR3 loop spans 14 amino acids. Per germline, CDR1 SGHRS and CDR2 YFSETQ. V was clipped by 6 bases and J by 5 bases; unmatched bases: 7. CDR3 protein: CASIRGRADNEQFF. CDR3 in DNA: TGCGCCAGCATCAGGGGGCGGGCCGACAATGAGCAGTTCTTC. Combining the CDR3 with reference TRBV5-1 and TRBJ2-1 gives the whole variable domain KAGVTQTPRYLIKTRGQQVTLSCSPISGHRSVSWYQQTPGQGLQFLFEYFSETQRNKGNFPGRFSGRQFSNSRSEMNVSTLELGDSALYLCASIRGRADNEQFFGPGTRLTVL.

This clonotype was picked up many times. J is TRBJ1-2 and V is TRBV5-1; the D gene is possibly TRBD1 (6 bases). The CDR3 spans 13 residues. V gave up 3 bases and J gave up 8 bases, with 14 bases separating them. Germline V CDR1 and CDR2: SGHRS, YFSETQ. The CDR3 loop reads CASSSGAGLGYTF. CDR3 coding DNA: TGCGCCAGCAGCTCAGGGGCAGGTTTGGGCTACACCTTC.

Of note for this clonotype: This may be a read error, as it is one base from a much larger clone. This likely comes from a read error, as the CDR3 has no conserved phenylalanine or tryptophan at its end. The gene calls are TRBV20-1 and TRBJ2-5; 8 nucleotides line up with TRBD1. This CDR3 has 13 residues. Per the germline V gene, CDR1 is DFQATT and CDR2 is SNEGSKA (reference sequence). With V trimmed by 6 bases and J by 4 bases, 7 bases remained unmatched. CDR3 in amino acids: CSAPGGYGETQYS. The CDR3 region has the DNA TGCAGTGCACCAGGGGGCTATGGAGAGACCCAGTACTCC.